The 11 T cell receptor beta chains reported below all come from one sample, sequenced in a study of neoadjuvant anti-PD-1 for oral cavity cancer. Only in-frame clones appear in the TCRdb table, and some are missing; sequencing was by immunoSEQ multiplex PCR. The sample holds tens of thousands of clones, 80% to 90% seen once. The sequencing here drew on PBMCs, taken before nivolumab (anti-PD-1) treatment. The receptor source for this set is a person between 40 and 85 years old with oral cavity squamous cell carcinoma.

V is TRBV7-9 and J is TRBJ1-1, with D hard to call. This CDR3 contains 12 residues. Germline CDR1 and CDR2: SEHNR and FQNEAQ (reference sequence). V was clipped by 5 bases and J by 6 bases, with 10 bases between them. CDR3 DNA sequence: TGTGCCAGCAGCGGACCGGGAGCTGAAGCTTTCTTT. This encodes CASSGPGAEAFF.

This clone has a single count. The chain couples TRBV5-1 to TRBJ1-1; 8 bases agree with TRBD1. Germline V lookup: CDR1 SGHRS, CDR2 YFSETQ. J lost 1 base, V lost 5 bases, and 7 bases had no gene match. CDR3 length equals 15 residues. DNA of the CDR3: TGCGCCAGCAGAACCGGTGGGACAGGGAACACTGAAGCTTTCTTT. Amino acids: CASRTGGTGNTEAFF.

The CDR3 sequence is CASSLSSGSNYGYTF. The CDR3 nucleotides read TGCGCCAGCAGCTTGTCTTCTGGGTCGAACTATGGCTACACCTTC. The chain carries TRBV5-1 and TRBJ1-2; no firm D call. The ends were cut back, 1 base at V and 2 bases at J, with 12 bases in the middle. CDR1 and CDR2 (germline): SGHRS, YFSETQ. This CDR3 comprises 15 residues.

The J gene is TRBJ2-7, the V gene TRBV6-5; D unclear. The germline V and J ends were trimmed by 6 bases and 2 bases, with 14 bases remaining between them. Germline lookup yields CDR1 MNHEY and CDR2 SVGAGI. CDR3 size: 14 residues. The CDR3 bases are TGTGCCAGCAGGATGGGGAACGGGCCCTACGAGCAGTACTTC. Translating gives CASRMGNGPYEQYF.

The J gene is TRBJ1-1, the V gene TRBV6-1, with a weak D call TRBD1 (6 bases). Germline V gives CDR1 MNHNS, CDR2 SASEGT. V was clipped by 7 bases and J by 4 bases, with 13 bases between them. CDR3 size: 13 residues. The CDR3 bases are TGTGCCAGCAACAGGGACTTTCGCACTGAAGCTTTCTTT. Encoded protein: CASNRDFRTEAFF.

The CDR3 spells CASRALAGRYNEQFF. The CDR3 DNA follows: TGTGCCAGCAGGGCACTAGCGGGGCGATACAATGAGCAGTTCTTC. The chain combines TRBV11-2 with TRBJ2-1; TRBD2 agrees at 10 bases. Germline CDR1 is SGHAT and CDR2 is FQNNGV. With 6 bases clipped from V and 4 bases from J, the junction kept 6 bases outside the gene matches. The CDR3 runs 15 residues. Based on the CDR3 plus reference TRBV11-2 and TRBJ2-1, the full variable domain is EAGVAQSPRYKIIEKRQSVAFWCNPISGHATLYWYQQILGQGPKLLIQFQNNGVVDDSQLPKDRFSAERLKGVDSTLKIQPAKLEDSAVYLCASRALAGRYNEQFFGPGTRLTVL.

The rearrangement joins TRBV5-8 to TRBJ2-7, with D unclear. CDR3 size: 11 residues. Germline CDR1 SGHTS, CDR2 YDEGEE. Trimming stripped 1 base from V and 4 bases from J, with 3 bases between. CDR3 nucleotides: TGTGCCAGCAGCTTGATTTACGAGCAGTACTTC. Encoded protein: CASSLIYEQYF.

In its sample, this clone was seen a few times. The chain recombines TRBV2 with TRBJ1-3; unclear D gene. Looked up from germline, CDR1 is SNHLY and CDR2 is FYNNEI. The V end lost 3 bases, the J end lost 0 bases, and 12 bases lay between the germline ends. CDR3 length: 16 residues. CDR3 sequence reads: CASSEGLGNSGNTIYF. The CDR3 nucleotides read TGTGCCAGCAGTGAGGGCTTGGGAAACTCTGGAAACACCATATATTTT.

The chain joins TRBV5-4 to TRBJ1-1; D gene uncertain. V was trimmed by 0 bases and J by 5 bases, leaving 5 bases between them. The CDR3 has 12 residues. Germline V gene data show CDR1 as SGHNT and CDR2 as YYREEE (reference sequence). Written as DNA, the CDR3 is TGTGCCAGCAGCTTGGATGCAACTGAAGCTTTCTTT. Translation gives CASSLDATEAFF.

CDR3: CASSLTTLVSGSGANVLTF. The CDR3 DNA reads TGTGCCAGCAGTTTAACCACCCTAGTTTCGGGTTCTGGGGCCAACGTCCTGACTTTC. The rearrangement joins TRBV27 to TRBJ2-6; D gene ambiguous. The CDR3 has 19 amino acids. Germline loops: CDR1 MNHEY, CDR2 SMNVEV (reference sequence). The V end lost 2 bases, the J end lost 1 base, and 18 bases lay between the germline ends.

This clone was recorded once. This chain links TRBV27 with TRBJ1-1; D unresolved. V dropped 7 bases and J dropped 5 bases, with 17 bases sitting between them. The V gene's germline CDR1 is MNHEY and CDR2 SMNVEV (reference sequence). The CDR3 is made up of 14 amino acids. The CDR3 DNA sequence: TGTGCCAGCACACGGCGAGGGTACACGACTGAAGCTTTCTTT. This translates into CASTRRGYTTEAFF.